These 8 T cell receptor beta chains came from one sample sequenced in a study of radiotherapy plus CTLA-4 blockade in lung cancer. Profiled with immunoSEQ multiplex PCR; TCRdb holds only in-frame clones, not every one. The sample holds approximately 110,000 clones; roughly 80% are singletons and the top ten take less than 4%. The sample here was peripheral blood, taken from a patient treated with radiotherapy plus ipilimumab. The origin of the receptors is a human donor with non-small cell lung cancer that progressed on radiotherapy plus ipilimumab. Some clones in this sample may be carry-over from other donors' samples.

Here the CDR3 reads CASRVVGGDYEQYF. As DNA, the CDR3 is TGTGCCAGCAGGGTCGTGGGGGGAGACTACGAGCAGTACTTC. The rearrangement joins TRBV28 to TRBJ2-7; a possible D gene is TRBD2 (6 bases). CDR3 length: 14 amino acids. Trimming cost V 6 bases and J 3 bases, with 15 bases left between them. Germline-derived CDR1 and CDR2 are MDHEN and SYDVKM.

The rearrangement uses TRBV18 and TRBJ1-2; D unresolved. Germline CDR1 KGHSH, CDR2 LQKENI. V was trimmed by 8 bases and J by 1 base, leaving 14 bases between them. The CDR3 extends over 14 amino acids. CDR3 sequence: CASRGPGFNYGYTF. CDR3 coding DNA: TGTGCCAGCCGAGGGCCGGGGTTTAACTATGGCTACACCTTC.

The V and J genes are TRBV7-2 and TRBJ1-4; D is perhaps TRBD1 (5 bases). The V and J ends lost 1 base and 4 bases respectively, with 7 bases between them. Germline CDR1 SGHTA, CDR2 FQGNSA. The CDR3 is made up of 14 amino acids. CDR3 sequence: CASSLGTYNEKLFF. The CDR3 nucleotides read TGTGCCAGCAGCTTAGGGACATATAATGAAAAACTGTTTTTT. The full variable domain, its missing parts supplied by reference TRBV7-2 and TRBJ1-4, is GAGVSQSPSNKVTEKGKDVELRCDPISGHTALYWYRQSLGQGLEFLIYFQGNSAPDKSGLPSDRFSAERTGGSVSTLTIQRTQQEDSAVYLCASSLGTYNEKLFFGSGTQLSVL.

This clone was detected once. The genes are TRBV6-5 and TRBJ1-6; possibly TRBD1 for D (6 bases). The germline V gene has CDR1 MNHEY and CDR2 SVGAGI. The ends were cut back, 5 bases at V and 9 bases at J, with 14 bases in the middle. CDR3 length equals 14 residues. The CDR3, as DNA: TGTGCCAGCAGTGAAAGGGGGGTCGCTTCACCCCTCCACTTT. Translating gives CASSERGVASPLHF.

The genes are TRBV14 and TRBJ2-4; no clear D. Per the germline V gene, CDR1 is SGHDN and CDR2 is FVKESK. The CDR3 sequence is 12 residues long. V was cut by 1 base and J by 8 bases, with 6 bases left in between. The CDR3, as DNA: TGTGCCAGCAGCCAAGTATGGGACATTCAGTACTTC. This codes for CASSQVWDIQYF.

The chain employs TRBV6-1 and TRBJ2-5, with D perhaps TRBD1 (6 bases). The V gene lost 7 bases and the J gene lost 0 bases, with 12 bases spanning the gap. CDR3 length: 14 residues. Germline V gene lookup returns CDR1 MNHNS and CDR2 SASEGT. CDR3 DNA: TGTGCCAGCACCTATTGGACAGACCAAGAGACCCAGTACTTC. This translates into CASTYWTDQETQYF.

On this clone: Its ends do not fully match the called genes, so a read error is possible. The CDR3 spells CASSLLPGYSGNTICF. CDR3 DNA: TGTGCCAGCAGCCTACTCCCGGGGTATTCAGGAAACACCATATGTTTT. V gene TRBV7-9 combines with J gene TRBJ1-3; D ambiguous. The CDR3 length is 16 residues. Germline CDR1 and CDR2: SEHNR and FQNEAQ (reference sequence).

The chain couples TRBV4-2 to TRBJ2-3; 7 nucleotides match TRBD1. Trimming took 2 bases from V and 4 from J; bases not matched to a gene: 6. CDR1 is LGHNA, CDR2 YNFKEQ, per germline. The CDR3 has 15 residues. The CDR3 protein is CASSQTDRAADTQYF. Written as DNA, the CDR3 is TGTGCCAGCAGCCAAACTGACAGGGCCGCAGATACGCAGTATTTT.